The T cell receptor beta chain under discussion was sequenced for a study of T cell responses to AZD1222 COVID-19 vaccine. Assay used: immunoSEQ multiplex PCR; TCRdb lists only in-frame clones, some missing. Seen here are some 150,000 clones, roughly 88% observed once, and the top ten hold around 7.8%. General observations from the study: No day 14 peak samples; only post-peak repertoires were characterized. A rise in Spike-specific TCR breadth and depth followed two AZD1222 doses. Donors in the cohort were predominantly white British and more often female, and clonal diversity was possibly underestimated.

Comment on this clone: What it recognizes is unknown.

This clonotype was obtained from an adult in good health. The material was peripheral blood, obtained on day 0 of AZD1222 vaccination.

CDR3 nucleotides: TGTGCCACCAGAGGGCCCATCCTAGATACGCAGTATTTT. Amino acid sequence: CATRGPILDTQYF. V usage is TRBV24-1 and J usage is TRBJ2-3; D is unresolved. Germline V lookup: CDR1 KGHDR, CDR2 SFDVKD. Trimming took off 7 bases at V and 5 bases at J, with 12 bases between the two ends. The CDR3 has 13 amino acids.